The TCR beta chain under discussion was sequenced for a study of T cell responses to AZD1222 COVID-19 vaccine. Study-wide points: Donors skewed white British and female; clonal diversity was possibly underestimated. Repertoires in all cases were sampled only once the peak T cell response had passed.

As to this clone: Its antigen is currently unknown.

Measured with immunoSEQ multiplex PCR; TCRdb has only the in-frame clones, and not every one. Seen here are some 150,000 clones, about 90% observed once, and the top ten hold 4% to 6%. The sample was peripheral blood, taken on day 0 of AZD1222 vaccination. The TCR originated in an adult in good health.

The CDR3 nucleotides are TGTGCCAGCAGCCCTATCAAGACCGGGACAGGGGACGAGCAGTACTTC. Protein: CASSPIKTGTGDEQYF. The chain carries TRBV7-2 and TRBJ2-7; TRBD1 agrees at 10 bases. Germline lookup yields CDR1 SGHTA and CDR2 FQGNSA. This CDR3 is built from 16 residues. V shed 5 bases and J 5 bases; nucleotides not matched to a gene: 12.